A selection of T cell receptor beta chains follows, all from one sample in a study of T cell responses to AZD1222 COVID-19 vaccine. The method was immunoSEQ multiplex PCR; TCRdb's version includes in-frame clones alone and lacks a portion of them. The sample comprises some 120,000 clones, just over 85% of which are singletons, and about 19% rests with the top ten. The sequencing here drew on peripheral blood, taken on day 0 of MenACWY control vaccination. These receptors all stem from an adult in good health. Each CDR3 is given with its conserved first and last residue. The order of the fields is D gene, J gene, V gene, clone size, CDR3 protein, CDR3 DNA. The D gene is left open where the match is weak. Not every row has a clone size; where given, it reads once, few, many or a size class.

D: -; J: TRBJ1-5; V: TRBV7-2; size: -; CDR3: CASSQTYSNQPQHF; DNA: TGTGCCAGCAGTCAGACTTATAGCAATCAGCCCCAGCATTTT
D: -; J: TRBJ2-7; V: TRBV6-5; size: -; CDR3: CASKNLWGSYEQYF; DNA: TGTGCCAGCAAGAATCTATGGGGATCCTACGAGCAGTACTTC
D: TRBD2; J: TRBJ2-7; V: TRBV5-6; size: -; CDR3: CASSVLGLETHEQYF; DNA: TGTGCCAGCAGCGTCCTGGGACTAGAAACCCACGAGCAGTACTTC
D: -; J: TRBJ2-7; V: TRBV19; size: -; CDR3: CASSITSGGYEQYF; DNA: TGTGCCAGTAGTATAACCTCCGGGGGCTACGAGCAGTACTTC
D: -; J: TRBJ2-2; V: TRBV5-5; size: once; CDR3: CASSLRDSNTGELFF; DNA: TGTGCCAGCAGCTTGCGGGACTCGAACACCGGGGAGCTGTTTTTT
D: -; J: TRBJ2-7; V: TRBV28; size: -; CDR3: CASSLRPDLSYEQYF; DNA: TGTGCCAGCAGTTTACGGCCGGATTTATCCTACGAGCAGTACTTC
D: TRBD1; J: TRBJ2-7; V: TRBV5-8; size: -; CDR3: CASSRTGKYEQYF; DNA: TGTGCCAGCAGCCGGACAGGGAAGTACGAGCAGTACTTC
D: -; J: TRBJ2-5; V: TRBV7-2; size: -; CDR3: CASSNQGGETQYF; DNA: TGTGCCAGCAGCAATCAGGGTGGAGAGACCCAGTACTTC
D: -; J: TRBJ2-7; V: TRBV10-2; size: -; CDR3: CASWSLYEQYF; DNA: TGCGCCAGCTGGAGTCTCTACGAGCAGTACTTC
D: -; J: TRBJ1-1; V: TRBV28; size: -; CDR3: CASTGHQNTEAFF; DNA: TGTGCCAGCACGGGACACCAGAACACTGAAGCTTTCTTT
D: -; J: TRBJ2-2; V: TRBV29-1; size: -; CDR3: CSVQVANTGELFF; DNA: TGCAGCGTTCAGGTCGCGAACACCGGGGAGCTGTTTTTT
D: -; J: TRBJ1-3; V: TRBV9; size: -; CDR3: CASSVDSDSGNTIYF; DNA: TGTGCCAGCAGCGTAGACAGCGACTCTGGAAACACCATATATTTT
D: TRBD2; J: TRBJ2-2; V: TRBV19; size: -; CDR3: CASSIWLAGAGWNTGELFF; DNA: TGTGCCAGTAGTATTTGGCTAGCGGGAGCAGGATGGAACACCGGGGAGCTGTTTTTT
D: TRBD2; J: TRBJ2-1; V: TRBV9; size: -; CDR3: CASSGEAGDSYNEQFF; DNA: TGTGCCAGCAGCGGGGAAGCGGGAGACTCCTACAATGAGCAGTTCTTC
D: TRBD2; J: TRBJ2-1; V: TRBV27; size: -; CDR3: CASSLDLAGNEQFF; DNA: TGTGCCAGCAGTTTAGATTTAGCGGGTAATGAGCAGTTCTTC
D: -; J: TRBJ1-4; V: TRBV19; size: -; CDR3: CASSIEGQRTNEKLFF; DNA: TGTGCCAGTAGTATAGAAGGACAGCGAACTAATGAAAAACTGTTTTTT
D: TRBD2; J: TRBJ2-3; V: TRBV7-9; size: -; CDR3: CASSLGAGADTQYF; DNA: TGTGCCAGCAGCTTAGGAGCGGGAGCAGATACGCAGTATTTT
D: -; J: TRBJ2-7; V: TRBV7-9; size: once; CDR3: CASSFDYEQYF; DNA: TGTGCCAGCAGCTTTGACTACGAGCAGTACTTC
D: -; J: TRBJ1-2; V: TRBV6-2/TRBV6-3; size: -; CDR3: CASSYSKQTLFYGYTF; DNA: TGTGCCAGCAGTTACTCGAAACAGACTCTATTCTATGGCTACACCTTC
D: TRBD2; J: TRBJ2-5; V: TRBV7-9; size: -; CDR3: CASSFTSGGQYF; DNA: TGTGCCAGCAGCTTCACTAGCGGTGGCCAGTACTTC
D: TRBD2; J: TRBJ2-1; V: TRBV10-2; size: -; CDR3: CASRLAGTYNEQFF; DNA: TGCGCCAGCAGACTAGCGGGAACCTACAATGAGCAGTTCTTC
D: TRBD1; J: TRBJ1-1; V: TRBV18; size: -; CDR3: CASSRYEIQGDTEAFF; DNA: TGTGCCAGCTCACGATACGAAATACAGGGGGACACTGAAGCTTTCTTT
D: -; J: TRBJ1-2; V: TRBV5-4; size: -; CDR3: CASSLEDTPNYGYTF; DNA: TGTGCCAGCAGCTTGGAAGACACCCCTAACTATGGCTACACCTTC
D: TRBD2; J: TRBJ2-2; V: TRBV5-1; size: once; CDR3: CASSLAVAGVRAGELFF; DNA: TGCGCCAGCAGCTTGGCGGTAGCGGGAGTGAGGGCCGGGGAGCTGTTTTTT
D: TRBD2; J: TRBJ2-7; V: TRBV7-9; size: -; CDR3: CASSELADSFYEQYF; DNA: TGTGCCAGCAGCGAGCTAGCGGACTCCTTTTACGAGCAGTACTTC
D: -; J: TRBJ2-5; V: TRBV30; size: -; CDR3: CAWSGSTQTQYF; DNA: TGTGCCTGGAGTGGTAGTACTCAGACCCAGTACTTC
D: -; J: TRBJ1-4; V: TRBV11-1; size: -; CDR3: CASSLSYRRGEKLFF; DNA: TGTGCCAGCAGCTTATCTTATCGACGGGGTGAAAAACTGTTTTTT
D: TRBD1; J: TRBJ1-4; V: TRBV13; size: few; CDR3: CASSLGQRNEKLFF; DNA: TGTGCCAGCAGCCTGGGACAGAGGAATGAAAAACTGTTTTTT
D: -; J: TRBJ2-1; V: TRBV6-5; size: -; CDR3: CASNPGGSGNNEQFF; DNA: TGTGCCAGCAACCCAGGGGGGAGCGGTAACAATGAGCAGTTCTTC
D: TRBD1; J: TRBJ2-1; V: TRBV5-1; size: -; CDR3: CASSLAKGTENNEQFF; DNA: TGCGCCAGCAGCTTGGCCAAAGGGACAGAAAACAATGAGCAGTTCTTC
D: -; J: TRBJ1-1; V: TRBV6-2/TRBV6-3; size: -; CDR3: CASSYSAGGLTEAFF; DNA: TGTGCCAGCAGTTACTCGGCGGGGGGGCTCACTGAAGCTTTCTTT
D: -; J: TRBJ2-2; V: TRBV30; size: -; CDR3: CAWSYLIAGELFF; DNA: TGTGCCTGGAGTTACCTAATTGCCGGGGAGCTGTTTTTT
D: -; J: TRBJ2-1; V: TRBV24-1; size: -; CDR3: CATSDRSSWEYNEQFF; DNA: TGTGCCACCAGTGACCGTAGCAGTTGGGAATACAATGAGCAGTTCTTC
D: TRBD2; J: TRBJ2-7; V: TRBV7-3; size: few; CDR3: CASSSDSGRSDEQYF; DNA: TGTGCCAGCAGCTCCGATAGCGGGAGGTCCGACGAGCAGTACTTC
D: -; J: TRBJ2-3; V: TRBV4-1; size: once; CDR3: CASSQVGNSPATQYF; DNA: TGCGCCAGCAGCCAAGTAGGGAATTCTCCGGCCACGCAGTATTTT
D: TRBD2; J: TRBJ2-5; V: TRBV7-9; size: -; CDR3: CASSPRAIAGGETQYF; DNA: TGTGCCAGCAGCCCCCGGGCTATAGCGGGAGGGGAGACCCAGTACTTC
D: -; J: TRBJ2-7; V: TRBV28; size: -; CDR3: CASSYGASGYEQYF; DNA: TGTGCCAGCAGCTACGGGGCCTCGGGGTACGAGCAGTACTTC
D: TRBD1; J: TRBJ1-5; V: TRBV20-1; size: -; CDR3: CSANEGAGGNQPQHF; DNA: TGCAGTGCTAATGAGGGGGCTGGTGGCAATCAGCCCCAGCATTTT
D: -; J: TRBJ1-1; V: TRBV7-8; size: once; CDR3: CASSWADMNTEAFF; DNA: TGTGCCAGCAGCTGGGCAGACATGAACACTGAAGCTTTCTTT
D: TRBD1; J: TRBJ2-7; V: TRBV28; size: -; CDR3: CASEPGQGAYEQYF; DNA: TGTGCCAGCGAACCGGGACAGGGTGCCTACGAGCAGTACTTC
D: -; J: TRBJ2-5; V: TRBV7-9; size: -; CDR3: CASSLLPSQETQYF; DNA: TGTGCCAGCAGCTTATTGCCTAGTCAAGAGACCCAGTACTTC
D: TRBD1; J: TRBJ2-7; V: TRBV5-4; size: -; CDR3: CASRPGGTGASEQYF; DNA: TGTGCCAGCAGGCCCGGCGGGACAGGGGCGTCCGAGCAGTACTTC
D: -; J: TRBJ2-3; V: TRBV20-1; size: -; CDR3: CSAGYTQYF; DNA: TGCAGTGCTGGGTATACGCAGTATTTT
D: -; J: TRBJ2-1; V: TRBV7-3; size: -; CDR3: CASSRTGSGYEQFF; DNA: TGTGCCAGCAGCCGGACGGGGAGTGGATATGAGCAGTTCTTC
D: -; J: TRBJ2-7; V: TRBV5-5; size: -; CDR3: CASSLGVYEQYF; DNA: TGTGCCAGCAGCTTGGGGGTCTACGAGCAGTACTTC
D: TRBD2; J: TRBJ2-2; V: TRBV19; size: -; CDR3: CASSPRLAGGTGELFF; DNA: TGTGCCAGTAGTCCGAGACTAGCGGGAGGCACCGGGGAGCTGTTTTTT
D: TRBD2; J: TRBJ2-7; V: TRBV9; size: -; CDR3: CASSVAPAGGPYEQYF; DNA: TGTGCCAGCAGCGTAGCCCCAGCGGGAGGCCCCTACGAGCAGTACTTC
D: TRBD1; J: TRBJ1-6; V: TRBV4-1; size: -; CDR3: CASSRTGAADNSPLHF; DNA: TGCGCCAGCAGCCGGACAGGGGCTGCTGATAATTCACCCCTCCACTTT
D: TRBD2; J: TRBJ2-7; V: TRBV5-1; size: -; CDR3: CASSLAASGSSYEQYF; DNA: TGCGCCAGCAGCTTGGCCGCTAGCGGAAGCTCCTACGAGCAGTACTTC
D: TRBD2; J: TRBJ2-7; V: TRBV25-1; size: few; CDR3: CASSEPEREGYEQYF; DNA: TGTGCCAGCAGTGAACCAGAGCGGGAGGGTTACGAGCAGTACTTC
D: TRBD1; J: TRBJ1-2; V: TRBV3-1/TRBV3-2; size: -; CDR3: CASSLGTATYGYTF; DNA: TGTGCCAGCAGCCTTGGGACAGCCACTTATGGCTACACCTTC
D: -; J: TRBJ1-4; V: TRBV6-5; size: once; CDR3: CASSSGEKLFF; DNA: TGTGCCAGCAGTTCTGGTGAAAAACTGTTTTTT
D: -; J: TRBJ2-7; V: TRBV5-6; size: -; CDR3: CASSRTGTVSYEQYF; DNA: TGTGCCAGCAGCCGTACAGGTACCGTATCCTACGAGCAGTACTTC
D: -; J: TRBJ1-1; V: TRBV5-4; size: -; CDR3: CASMGGGTEAFF; DNA: TGTGCCAGCATGGGGGGGGGCACTGAAGCTTTCTTT
D: -; J: TRBJ1-5; V: TRBV30; size: -; CDR3: CAWSRKGGQPQHF; DNA: TGTGCCTGGAGTAGGAAGGGAGGCCAGCCCCAGCATTTT